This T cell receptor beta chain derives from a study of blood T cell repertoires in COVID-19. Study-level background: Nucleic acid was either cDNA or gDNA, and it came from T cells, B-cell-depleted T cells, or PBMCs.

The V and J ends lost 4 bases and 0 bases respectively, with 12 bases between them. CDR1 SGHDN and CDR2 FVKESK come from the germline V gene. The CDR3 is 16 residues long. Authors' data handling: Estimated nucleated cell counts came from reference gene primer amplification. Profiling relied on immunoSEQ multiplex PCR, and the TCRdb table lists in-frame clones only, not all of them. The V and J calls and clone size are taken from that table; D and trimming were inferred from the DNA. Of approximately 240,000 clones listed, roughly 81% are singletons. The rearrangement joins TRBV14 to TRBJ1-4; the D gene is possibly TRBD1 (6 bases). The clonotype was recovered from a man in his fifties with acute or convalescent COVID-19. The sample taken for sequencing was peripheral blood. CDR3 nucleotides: TGTGCCAGCAGCCCAGGACAGATCGCAACTAATGAAAAACTGTTTTTT. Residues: CASSPGQIATNEKLFF.